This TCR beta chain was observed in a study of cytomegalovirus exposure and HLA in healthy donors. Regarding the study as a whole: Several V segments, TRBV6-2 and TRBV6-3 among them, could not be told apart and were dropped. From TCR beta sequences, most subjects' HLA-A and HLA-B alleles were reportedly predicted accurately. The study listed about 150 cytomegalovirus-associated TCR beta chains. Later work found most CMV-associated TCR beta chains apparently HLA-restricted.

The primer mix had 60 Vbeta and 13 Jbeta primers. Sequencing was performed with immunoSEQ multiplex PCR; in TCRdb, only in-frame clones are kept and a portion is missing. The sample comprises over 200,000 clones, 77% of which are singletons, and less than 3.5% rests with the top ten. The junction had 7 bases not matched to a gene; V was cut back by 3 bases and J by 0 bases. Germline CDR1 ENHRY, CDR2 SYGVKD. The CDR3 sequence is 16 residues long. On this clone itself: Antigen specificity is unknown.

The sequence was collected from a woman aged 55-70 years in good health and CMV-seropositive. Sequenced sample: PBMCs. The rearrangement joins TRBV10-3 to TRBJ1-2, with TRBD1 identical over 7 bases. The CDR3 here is CAISEPGQISNYGYTF. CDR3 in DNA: TGTGCCATCAGTGAACCGGGACAGATATCTAACTATGGCTACACCTTC.